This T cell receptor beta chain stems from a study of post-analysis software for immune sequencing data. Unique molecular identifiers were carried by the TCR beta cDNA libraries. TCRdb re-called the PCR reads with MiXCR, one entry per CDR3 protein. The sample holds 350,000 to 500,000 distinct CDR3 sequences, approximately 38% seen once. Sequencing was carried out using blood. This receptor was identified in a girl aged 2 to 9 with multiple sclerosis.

CDR3 residues: CASSSLMTGREETQYF. The CDR3 DNA sequence: TGTGCCAGCAGTTCTCTTATGACAGGGAGGGAAGAGACCCAGTACTTC. The chain uses TRBV28 and TRBJ2-5; D tentatively fits TRBD1 or TRBD2 (7 bases each). Deletions cut 4 bases from V and 3 bases from J, with 18 bases between. The CDR3 loop spans 16 amino acids. Germline V lookup: CDR1 MDHEN, CDR2 SYDVKM.